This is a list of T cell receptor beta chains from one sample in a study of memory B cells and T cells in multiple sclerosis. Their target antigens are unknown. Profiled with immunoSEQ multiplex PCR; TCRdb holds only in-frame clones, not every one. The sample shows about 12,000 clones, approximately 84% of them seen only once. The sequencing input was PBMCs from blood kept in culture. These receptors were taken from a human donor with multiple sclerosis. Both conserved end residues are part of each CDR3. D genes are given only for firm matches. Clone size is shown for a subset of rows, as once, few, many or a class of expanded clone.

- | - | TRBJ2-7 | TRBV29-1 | TGCAGCGTTGTTCTGGAATACGAGCAGTACTTC | CSVVLEYEQYF
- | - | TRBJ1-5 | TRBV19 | TGTGCCAGTAGTAGATTAAGGGGGGATAGCAATCAGCCCCAGCATTTT | CASSRLRGDSNQPQHF
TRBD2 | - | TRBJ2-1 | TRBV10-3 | TGTGCCATCAGGGGCGGGAGTGGCACCTCCTACAATGAGCAGTTCTTC | CAIRGGSGTSYNEQFF
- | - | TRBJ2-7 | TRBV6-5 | TGTGCCAGCAGTTACAGAACGAGAGGGGCCTACGAGCAGTACTTC | CASSYRTRGAYEQYF
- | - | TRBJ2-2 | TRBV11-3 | TGTGCCAGCAGCTTGAGCGGTACCGGGGAGCTGTTTTTT | CASSLSGTGELFF
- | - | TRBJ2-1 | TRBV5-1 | TGCGCCAGCGTCTTGGGGAGGTTCTTC | CASVLGRFF
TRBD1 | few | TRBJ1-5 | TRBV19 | TGTGCCAGTAGTACACGGACAGGGAGAAATCAGCCCCAGCATTTT | CASSTRTGRNQPQHF
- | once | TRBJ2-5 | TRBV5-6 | TGTGCCAGCAGACCGTGGAGAGGGGAGACCCAGTACTTC | CASRPWRGETQYF
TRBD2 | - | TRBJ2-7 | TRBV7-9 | TGTGCCAGCAGCTGGACTAGCGGGGGACCTGAGCAGTACTTC | CASSWTSGGPEQYF
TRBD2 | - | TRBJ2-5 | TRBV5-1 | TGCGCCAGCAGCTTGGGTTTAGCGGGGACCCAAGAGACCCAGTACTTC | CASSLGLAGTQETQYF
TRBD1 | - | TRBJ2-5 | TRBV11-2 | TGTGCCAGCAGCTTAGAGCCCCTGGACAGGGGGAAGACCCAGTACTTC | CASSLEPLDRGKTQYF
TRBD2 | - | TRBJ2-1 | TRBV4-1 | TGCGCCAGCAGCCAAGAACCTAGCGGGAGGGCGGGTGAGCAGTTCTTC | CASSQEPSGRAGEQFF
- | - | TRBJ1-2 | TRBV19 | TGTGCCAGTAGTCGGCAGGAGTCATCTAACTATGGCTACACCTTC | CASSRQESSNYGYTF
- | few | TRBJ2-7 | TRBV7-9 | TGTGCCAGCAGCTTACGGACCTACGAGCAGTACTTC | CASSLRTYEQYF
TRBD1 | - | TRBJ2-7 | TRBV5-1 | TGCGCCAGCAGCTTGGCCATCCCCTTTTCAGGGGGCTCCTACGAGCAGTACTTC | CASSLAIPFSGGSYEQYF
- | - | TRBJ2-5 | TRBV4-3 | TGCGCCAGCAGCCCCCCCAATGAAGAGACCCAGTACTTC | CASSPPNEETQYF
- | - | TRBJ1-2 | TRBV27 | TGTGCCAGCAGTTCGACCACTACTGGGGGGCGGGCGGGGTTCTATGGCTACACCTTC | CASSSTTTGGRAGFYGYTF
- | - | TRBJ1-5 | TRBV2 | TGTGCCAGCAGCGGAAGAGGGGGAAGGGATCAGCCCCAGCATTTT | CASSGRGGRDQPQHF
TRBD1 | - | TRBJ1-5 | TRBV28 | TGTGCCAGCAGAAAGCAGGGGGAGGGTTCCAATCAGCCCCAGCATTTT | CASRKQGEGSNQPQHF
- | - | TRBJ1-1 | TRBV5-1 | TGCGCCAGCAGCTCGACAGGGAACACTGAAGCTTTCTTT | CASSSTGNTEAFF
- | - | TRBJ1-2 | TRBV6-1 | TGTGCCAGCAGTAGCCTACAGGGATCGGTGGGGGGCTACACCTTC | CASSSLQGSVGGYTF
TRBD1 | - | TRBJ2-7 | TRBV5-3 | TGTGCCAGCAGCCTGGGACAGGGGCTGCACGAGCAGTACTTC | CASSLGQGLHEQYF
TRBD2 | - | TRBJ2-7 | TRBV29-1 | TGCAGCGTGTTTGGTGCTAGCGGGGCCTACGAGCAGTACTTC | CSVFGASGAYEQYF
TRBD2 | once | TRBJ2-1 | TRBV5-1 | TGCGCCAGCAGCGAGGGGACTAGCGGGATCACCTACAATGAGCAGTTCTTC | CASSEGTSGITYNEQFF
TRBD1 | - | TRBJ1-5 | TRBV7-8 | TGTGCCAGCAGCTTAGTTCCAGGGGGTGCCAATCAGCCCCAGCATTTT | CASSLVPGGANQPQHF
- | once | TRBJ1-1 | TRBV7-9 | TGTGCCAGCAGCTTCGCAGAGAACACTGAAGCTTTCTTT | CASSFAENTEAFF
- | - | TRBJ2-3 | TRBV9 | TGTGCCAGCAGCGCCGGCGGATACACAGATACGCAGTATTTT | CASSAGGYTDTQYF
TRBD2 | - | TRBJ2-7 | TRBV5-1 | TGCGCCAGCAGCTTTCGGGGCGGGAGGGAAGTCGACGAGCAGTACTTC | CASSFRGGREVDEQYF
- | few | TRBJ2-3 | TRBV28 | TGTGCCAGCAGTTTATTGGGTACCCTTAGCACAGATACGCAGTATTTT | CASSLLGTLSTDTQYF
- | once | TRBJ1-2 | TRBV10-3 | TGTGCCATCAGTGATTCCGGGAACTATGGCTACACCTTC | CAISDSGNYGYTF
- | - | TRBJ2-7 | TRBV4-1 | TGCGCCAGCAGCCAAGAAAGGATAGGGCCGAGCTCCTACGAGCAGTACTTC | CASSQERIGPSSYEQYF
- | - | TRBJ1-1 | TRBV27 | TGTGCCAGCAGATGGGGCAGGGGGAACACTGAAGCTTTCTTT | CASRWGRGNTEAFF
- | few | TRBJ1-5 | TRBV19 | TGTGCCAGTAGTATTGCCGGGCCCAATCAGCCCCAGCATTTT | CASSIAGPNQPQHF
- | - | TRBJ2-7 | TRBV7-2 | TGTGCCAGCAGCTTAGCGGGTGGAGACTGGGGCTACGAGCAGTACTTC | CASSLAGGDWGYEQYF
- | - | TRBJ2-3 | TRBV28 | TGTGCCAGTATCCTCGAGGATACGCAGTATTTT | CASILEDTQYF
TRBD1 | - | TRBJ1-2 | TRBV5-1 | TGCGCCAGCAGCTCGACAGGGGGCAACTATGGCTACACCTTC | CASSSTGGNYGYTF
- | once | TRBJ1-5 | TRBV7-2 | TGTGCCAGCAGCTTAGCCCCGAGTCCGACCCAGCATTTT | CASSLAPSPTQHF
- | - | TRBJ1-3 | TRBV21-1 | TGTGCCAGCAGCATCAAGCTAGCTACAACACGACGAAACACCATATATTTT | CASSIKLATTRRNTIYF
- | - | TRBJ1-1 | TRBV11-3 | TGTGCCAGCAGCTTGTCCGGACTGCCTGAAGCTTTCTTT | CASSLSGLPEAFF
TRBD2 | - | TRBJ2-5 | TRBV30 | TGTGCCTGGAGTGAGGGACTAGTCCAAGAGACCCAGTACTTC | CAWSEGLVQETQYF
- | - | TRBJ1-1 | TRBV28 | TGTGCCAGCCGGTTAGGGCAGGGGAACACTGAAGCTTTCTTT | CASRLGQGNTEAFF
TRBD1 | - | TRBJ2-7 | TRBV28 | TGTGCCAGCAGTTTAGTATTGGGACAGGGGGCCTACGAGCAGTACTTC | CASSLVLGQGAYEQYF
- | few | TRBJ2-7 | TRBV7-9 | TGTGCCAGCAGCTTAGGGACAGCCTACGAGCAGTACTTC | CASSLGTAYEQYF
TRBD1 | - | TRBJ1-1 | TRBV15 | TGTGCCACCAACCAAGCCGGGACAGGGGACACTGAAGCTTTCTTT | CATNQAGTGDTEAFF
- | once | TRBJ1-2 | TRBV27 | TGTGCCAGCAGCCCCGGCTATGGCTACACCTTC | CASSPGYGYTF
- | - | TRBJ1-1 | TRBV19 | TGTGCCAGTATGGGTTTAATGAGGACTGAAGCTTTCTTT | CASMGLMRTEAFF
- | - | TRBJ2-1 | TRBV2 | TGTGCCAGCAGGGAGGGGGGTGAGCAGTTCTTC | CASREGGEQFF
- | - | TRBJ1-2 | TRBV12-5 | TGTGCTAGTGGACACGACTATGGCTACACCTTC | CASGHDYGYTF
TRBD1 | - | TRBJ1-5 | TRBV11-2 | TGTGCCAGCAGCTTAGGCCGGACAGGAAATAGCAATCAGCCCCAGCATTTT | CASSLGRTGNSNQPQHF
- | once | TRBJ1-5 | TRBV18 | TGTGCCAGCTCCCTCGGAAAGAATCAGCCCCAGCATTTT | CASSLGKNQPQHF
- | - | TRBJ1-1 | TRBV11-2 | TGTGCCAGCAGCTCTCTGAGGGGGAACACTGAAGCTTTCTTT | CASSSLRGNTEAFF
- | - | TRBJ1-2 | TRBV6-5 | TGTGCCAGCGCCTATGGCTACACCTTC | CASAYGYTF
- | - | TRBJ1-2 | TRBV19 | TGTGCCAGTAGCCTAGGCCAGTCCCTGTATGGCTACACCTTC | CASSLGQSLYGYTF